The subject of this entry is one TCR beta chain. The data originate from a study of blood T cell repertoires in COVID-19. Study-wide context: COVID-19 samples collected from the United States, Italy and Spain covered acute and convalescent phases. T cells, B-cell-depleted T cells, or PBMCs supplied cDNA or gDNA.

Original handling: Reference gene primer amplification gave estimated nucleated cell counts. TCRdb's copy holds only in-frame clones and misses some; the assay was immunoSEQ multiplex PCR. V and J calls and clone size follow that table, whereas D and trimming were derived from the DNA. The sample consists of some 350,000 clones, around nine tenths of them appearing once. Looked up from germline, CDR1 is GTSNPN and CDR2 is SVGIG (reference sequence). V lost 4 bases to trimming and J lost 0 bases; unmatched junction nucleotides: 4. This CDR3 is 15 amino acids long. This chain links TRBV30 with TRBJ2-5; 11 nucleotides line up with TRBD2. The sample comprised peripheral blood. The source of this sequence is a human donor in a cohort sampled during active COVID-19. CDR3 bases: TGTGCCTGGAATAGACTAGCGGGGAACCAAGAGACCCAGTACTTC. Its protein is CAWNRLAGNQETQYF.